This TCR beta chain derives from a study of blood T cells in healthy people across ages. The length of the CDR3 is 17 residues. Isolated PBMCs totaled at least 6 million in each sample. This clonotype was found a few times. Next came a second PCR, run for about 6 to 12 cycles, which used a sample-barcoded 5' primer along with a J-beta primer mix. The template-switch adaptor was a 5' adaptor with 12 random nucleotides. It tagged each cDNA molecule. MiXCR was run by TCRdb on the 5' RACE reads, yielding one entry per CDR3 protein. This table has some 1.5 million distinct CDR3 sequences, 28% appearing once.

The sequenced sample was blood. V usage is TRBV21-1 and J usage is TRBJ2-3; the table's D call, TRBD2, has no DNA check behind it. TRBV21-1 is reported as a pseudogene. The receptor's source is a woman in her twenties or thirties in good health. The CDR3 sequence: CASSDRLAGRPADTQYF. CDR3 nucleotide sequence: TGTGCCAGCAGCGACAGACTAGCGGGGCGCCCGGCAGATACGCAGTATTTT.